The entry below gives a single T cell receptor (beta chain) sequence along with its context. Sequencing used immunoSEQ multiplex PCR; TCRdb keeps in-frame clones, though not all of them. This sample yields approximately 740,000 clones, of which around 72% are seen a single time; under 2% belongs to the top ten. V shed 4 bases, J shed 2 bases, and the junction held 2 bases outside the gene matches. The CDR3 is 13 residues long. Germline CDR1 is SGHNT and CDR2 is YYREEE (reference sequence). This entry comes from a study of shared clonotypes between healthy human individuals. The clonotype originates from a woman under 40 in good health. The rearrangement links TRBV5-4 to TRBJ1-1; the match to TRBD1 covers 7 bases. Sequencing was carried out using memory CD4+ T cells sorted from blood. Subset defined: CD45RA-negative fraction. The chain's CDR3 is CASSRTGNTEAFF. The CDR3 nucleotides are TGTGCCAGCAGCCGGACAGGAAACACTGAAGCTTTCTTT.